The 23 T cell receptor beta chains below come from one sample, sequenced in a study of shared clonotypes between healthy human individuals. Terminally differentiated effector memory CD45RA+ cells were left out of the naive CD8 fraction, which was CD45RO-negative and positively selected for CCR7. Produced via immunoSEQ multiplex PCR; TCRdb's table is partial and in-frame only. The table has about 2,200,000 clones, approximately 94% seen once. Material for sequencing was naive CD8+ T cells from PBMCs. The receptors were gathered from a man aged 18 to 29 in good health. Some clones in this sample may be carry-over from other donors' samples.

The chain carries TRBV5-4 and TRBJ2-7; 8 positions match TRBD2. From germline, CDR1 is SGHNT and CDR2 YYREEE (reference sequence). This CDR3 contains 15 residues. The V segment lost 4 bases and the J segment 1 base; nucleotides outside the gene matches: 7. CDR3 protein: CASSGPGTSSYEQYF. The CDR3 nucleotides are TGTGCCAGCAGCGGGCCGGGGACTAGTTCCTACGAGCAGTACTTC.

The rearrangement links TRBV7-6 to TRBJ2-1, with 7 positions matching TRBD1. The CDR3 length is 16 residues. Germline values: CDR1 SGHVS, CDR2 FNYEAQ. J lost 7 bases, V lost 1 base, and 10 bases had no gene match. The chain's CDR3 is CASSLDLTGLANEQFF. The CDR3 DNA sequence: TGTGCCAGCAGCTTAGATTTGACAGGGTTGGCGAATGAGCAGTTCTTC.

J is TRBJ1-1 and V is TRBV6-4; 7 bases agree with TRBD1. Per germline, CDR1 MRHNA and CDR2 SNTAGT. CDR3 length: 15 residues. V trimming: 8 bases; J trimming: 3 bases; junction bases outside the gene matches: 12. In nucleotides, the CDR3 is TGTGCCAGCGTTACGACAGGGAGTCGGTACACTGAAGCTTTCTTT. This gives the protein CASVTTGSRYTEAFF.

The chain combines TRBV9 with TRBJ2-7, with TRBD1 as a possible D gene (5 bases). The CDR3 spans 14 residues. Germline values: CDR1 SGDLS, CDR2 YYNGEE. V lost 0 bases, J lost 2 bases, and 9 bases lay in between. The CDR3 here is CASSVETGPYEQYF. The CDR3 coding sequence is TGTGCCAGCAGCGTAGAAACAGGCCCCTACGAGCAGTACTTC.

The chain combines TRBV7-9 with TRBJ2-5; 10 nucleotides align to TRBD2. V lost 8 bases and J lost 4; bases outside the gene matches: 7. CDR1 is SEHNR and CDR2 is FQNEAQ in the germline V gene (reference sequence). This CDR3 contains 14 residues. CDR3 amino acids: CASSRTSGIETQYF. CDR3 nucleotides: TGTGCCAGCTCCCGGACTAGCGGTATAGAGACCCAGTACTTC.

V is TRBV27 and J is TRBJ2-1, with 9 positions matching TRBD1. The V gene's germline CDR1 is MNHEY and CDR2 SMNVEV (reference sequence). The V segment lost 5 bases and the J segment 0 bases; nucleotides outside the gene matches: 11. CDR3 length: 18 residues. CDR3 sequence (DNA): TGTGCCAGCAGTGATACCGCCGGGACAGGGACCTCCTACAATGAGCAGTTCTTC. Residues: CASSDTAGTGTSYNEQFF.

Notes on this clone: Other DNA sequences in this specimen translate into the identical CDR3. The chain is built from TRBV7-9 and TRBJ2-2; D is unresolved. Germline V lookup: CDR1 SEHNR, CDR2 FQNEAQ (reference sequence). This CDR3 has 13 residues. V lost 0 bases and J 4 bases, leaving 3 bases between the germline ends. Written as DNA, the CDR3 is TGTGCCAGCAGCTTAGCGATCACCGGGGAGCTGTTTTTT. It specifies CASSLAITGELFF.

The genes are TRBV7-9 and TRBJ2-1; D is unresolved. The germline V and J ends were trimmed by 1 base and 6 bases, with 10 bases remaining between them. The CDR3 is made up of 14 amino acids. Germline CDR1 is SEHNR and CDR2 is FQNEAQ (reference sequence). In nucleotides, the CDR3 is TGTGCCAGCAGCTTAGGAGGTCTACTCAATGAGCAGTTCTTC. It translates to CASSLGGLLNEQFF.

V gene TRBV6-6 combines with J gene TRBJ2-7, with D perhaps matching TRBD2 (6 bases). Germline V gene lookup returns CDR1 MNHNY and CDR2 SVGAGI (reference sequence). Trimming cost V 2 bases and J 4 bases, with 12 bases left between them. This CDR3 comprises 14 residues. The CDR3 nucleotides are TGTGCCAGCAGTTACGCGGGGACCCAATACGAGCAGTACTTC. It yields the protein CASSYAGTQYEQYF.

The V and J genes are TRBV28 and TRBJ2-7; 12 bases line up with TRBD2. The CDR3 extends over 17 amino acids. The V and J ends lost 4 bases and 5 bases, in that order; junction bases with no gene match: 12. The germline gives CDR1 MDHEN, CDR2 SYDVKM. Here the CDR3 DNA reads TGTGCCAGCAGTTCCCCGCGGACTAGCGGGATACTCCACGAGCAGTACTTC. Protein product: CASSSPRTSGILHEQYF.

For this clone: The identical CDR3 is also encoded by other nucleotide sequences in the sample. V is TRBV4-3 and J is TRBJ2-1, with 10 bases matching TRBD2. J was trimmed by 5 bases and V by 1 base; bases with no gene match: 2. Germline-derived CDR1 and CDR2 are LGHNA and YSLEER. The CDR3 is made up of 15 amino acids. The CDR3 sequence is CASSQGLAGHNEQFF. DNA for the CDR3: TGCGCCAGCAGCCAAGGACTAGCGGGTCACAATGAGCAGTTCTTC.

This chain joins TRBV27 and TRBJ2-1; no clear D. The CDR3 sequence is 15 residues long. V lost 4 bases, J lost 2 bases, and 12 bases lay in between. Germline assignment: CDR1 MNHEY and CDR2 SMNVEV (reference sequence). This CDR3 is CASSSFNAAYNEQFF. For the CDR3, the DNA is TGTGCCAGCAGTTCTTTCAATGCAGCCTACAATGAGCAGTTCTTC.

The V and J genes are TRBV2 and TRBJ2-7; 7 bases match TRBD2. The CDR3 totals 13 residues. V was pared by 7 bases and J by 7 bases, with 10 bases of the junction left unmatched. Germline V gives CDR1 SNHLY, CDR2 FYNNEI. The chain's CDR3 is CASNGREVWEQYF. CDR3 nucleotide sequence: TGTGCCAGCAACGGCCGGGAGGTCTGGGAGCAGTACTTC. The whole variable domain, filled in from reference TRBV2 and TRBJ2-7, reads EPEVTQTPSHQVTQMGQEVILRCVPISNHLYFYWYRQILGQKVEFLVSFYNNEISEKSEIFDDQFSVERPDGSNFTLKIRSTKLEDSAMYFCASNGREVWEQYFGPGTRLTVT.

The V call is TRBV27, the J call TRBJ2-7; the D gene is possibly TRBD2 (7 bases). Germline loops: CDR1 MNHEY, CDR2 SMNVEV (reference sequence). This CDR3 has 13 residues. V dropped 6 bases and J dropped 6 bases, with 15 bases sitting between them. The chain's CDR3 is CASRGGGLGEQYF. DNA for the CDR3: TGTGCCAGCAGGGGAGGGGGACTGGGCGAGCAGTACTTC.

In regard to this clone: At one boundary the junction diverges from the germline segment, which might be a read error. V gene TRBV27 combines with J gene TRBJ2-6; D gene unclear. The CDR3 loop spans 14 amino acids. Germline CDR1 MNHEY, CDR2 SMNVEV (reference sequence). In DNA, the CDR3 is TGTGCCAGCAGTTCCGCCTCTCGGGCCAACGTCCTGACTTTC. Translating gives CASSSASRANVLTF.

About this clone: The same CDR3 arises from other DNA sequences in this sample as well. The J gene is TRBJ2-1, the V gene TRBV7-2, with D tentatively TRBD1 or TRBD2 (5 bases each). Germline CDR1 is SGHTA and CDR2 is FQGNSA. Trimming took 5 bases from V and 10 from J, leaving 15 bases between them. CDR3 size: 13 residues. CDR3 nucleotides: TGTGCCAGCAGCCCCAGAGGGGACGGGGAGCAGTTCTTC. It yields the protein CASSPRGDGEQFF.

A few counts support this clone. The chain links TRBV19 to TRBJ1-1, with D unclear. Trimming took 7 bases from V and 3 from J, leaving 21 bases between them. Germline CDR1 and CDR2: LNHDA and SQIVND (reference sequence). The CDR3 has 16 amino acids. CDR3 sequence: CASTPSPPGLDTEAFF. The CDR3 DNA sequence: TGTGCCAGTACCCCATCCCCCCCGGGTCTGGACACTGAAGCTTTCTTT.

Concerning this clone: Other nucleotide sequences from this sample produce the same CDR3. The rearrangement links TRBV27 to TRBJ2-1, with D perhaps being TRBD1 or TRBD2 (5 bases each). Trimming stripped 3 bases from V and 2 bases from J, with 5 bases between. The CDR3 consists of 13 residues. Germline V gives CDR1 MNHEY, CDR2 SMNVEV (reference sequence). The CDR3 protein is CASSLGAYNEQFF. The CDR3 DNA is TGTGCCAGCAGTTTGGGGGCCTACAATGAGCAGTTCTTC.

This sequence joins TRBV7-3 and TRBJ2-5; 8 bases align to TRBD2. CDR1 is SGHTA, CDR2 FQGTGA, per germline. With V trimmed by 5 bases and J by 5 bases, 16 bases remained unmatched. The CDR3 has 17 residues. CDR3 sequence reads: CASSARPGTRAGETQYF. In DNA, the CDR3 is TGTGCCAGCAGCGCCAGGCCCGGGACTAGAGCCGGGGAGACCCAGTACTTC.

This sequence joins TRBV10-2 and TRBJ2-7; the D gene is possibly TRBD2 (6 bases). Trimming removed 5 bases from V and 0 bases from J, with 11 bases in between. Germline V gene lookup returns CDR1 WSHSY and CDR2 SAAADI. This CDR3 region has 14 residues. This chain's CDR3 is CASSPGLGSYEQYF. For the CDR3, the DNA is TGCGCCAGCAGTCCGGGACTTGGCTCCTACGAGCAGTACTTC.

CDR3 DNA sequence: TGTGCCATCAGTGTTCTACCGGGACAGGGCAGCTCCTACGAGCAGTACTTC. Translated, it gives CAISVLPGQGSSYEQYF. This chain connects TRBV10-3 to TRBJ2-7; 9 bases line up with TRBD1. V lost 4 bases to trimming and J lost 0 bases; unmatched junction nucleotides: 10. CDR1 and CDR2 (germline): ENHRY, SYGVKD. This CDR3 has 17 amino acids.

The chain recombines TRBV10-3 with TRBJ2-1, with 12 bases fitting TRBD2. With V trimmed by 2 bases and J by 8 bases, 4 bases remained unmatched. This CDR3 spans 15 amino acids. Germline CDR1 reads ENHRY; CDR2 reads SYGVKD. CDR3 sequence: CAISEGASGRDEQFF. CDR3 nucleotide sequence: TGTGCCATCAGTGAGGGGGCTAGCGGGAGGGATGAGCAGTTCTTC.

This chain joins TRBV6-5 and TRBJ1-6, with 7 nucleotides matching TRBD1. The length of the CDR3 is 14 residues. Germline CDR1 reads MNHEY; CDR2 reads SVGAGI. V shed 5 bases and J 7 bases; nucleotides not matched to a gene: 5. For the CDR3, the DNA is TGTGCCAGCAGTCCGGACAGGACAAATTCACCCCTCCACTTT. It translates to CASSPDRTNSPLHF.